This TCR beta chain was retrieved from a study of regulatory T cells in long-lasting Graves disease. This clonotype was found many times. Its specificity is not known. Study-level findings and limits: Fewer public clonotypes were shared by new patients (about 940) than by persistent patients (approximately 2,700).

CDR1 and CDR2 (germline): SNHLY, FYNNEI. The CDR3 is 12 amino acids. V was clipped by 4 bases and J by 2 bases, with 5 bases between them. Time point denoted: newly diagnosed GD, antithyroid drugs for less than 3 months. Researchers made the TCR library from RNA that was extracted from PBMCs. Investigators prepared the TCR beta libraries by applying iRepertoire HTBI primers and Arm-PCR of CDR3 regions. Each CDR3 protein gets one entry after TCRdb re-called the multiplex PCR reads with MiXCR. The sample contains hundreds of thousands of distinct CDR3 sequences, around 15% of which appear only once. The same data also contributed to another study, on T cells in Graves' hyperthyroidism and ophthalmopathy.

The source material was peripheral blood mononuclear cells (PBMCs), sampled at new diagnosis, from a patient treated with antithyroid drugs. The source is a woman aged 40-65 years with Graves disease. This chain joins TRBV2 and TRBJ1-2; D gene unclear. CDR3 DNA sequence: TGTGCCAGCAGTGCCCTAAACTATGGCTACACCTTC. Amino acid sequence: CASSALNYGYTF.